This T cell receptor beta chain is from a study of response to subunit inactivated influenza vaccine. V was pared by 4 bases and J by 5 bases, with 12 bases of the junction left unmatched. This CDR3 comprises 16 residues. Germline CDR1 is LGHNA and CDR2 is YSLEER. Each CDR3 protein gets one entry after TCRdb re-called the RT-PCR reads with MiXCR. The top ten hold 6.5% to 8.5% of the sample, which has 650,000 to 800,000 distinct CDR3 sequences, approximately 15% seen once. This clonotype was seen ten or more times. The sequence derives from a man in his forties or fifties who received an inactivated influenza vaccine. The sequences come from PBMCs from blood, collected less than 15 days before vaccination. The chain has TRBV4-3 and TRBJ2-7, with 9 bases fitting TRBD1. The CDR3 spells CASSRALTGGVHEQYF. DNA of the CDR3: TGCGCCAGCAGCCGGGCGCTGACAGGGGGAGTCCACGAGCAGTACTTC.